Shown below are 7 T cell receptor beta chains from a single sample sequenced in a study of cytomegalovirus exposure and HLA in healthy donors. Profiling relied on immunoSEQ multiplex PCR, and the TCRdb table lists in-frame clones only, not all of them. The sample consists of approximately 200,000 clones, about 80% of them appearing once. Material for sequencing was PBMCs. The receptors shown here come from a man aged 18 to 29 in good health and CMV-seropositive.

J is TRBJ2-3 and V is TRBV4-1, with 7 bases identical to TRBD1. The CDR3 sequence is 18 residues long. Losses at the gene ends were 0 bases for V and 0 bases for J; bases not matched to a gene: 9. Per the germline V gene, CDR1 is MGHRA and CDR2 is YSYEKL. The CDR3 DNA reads TGCGCCAGCAGCCAAGAGGCTAACAGGGGATCTAGCACAGATACGCAGTATTTT. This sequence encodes CASSQEANRGSSTDTQYF.

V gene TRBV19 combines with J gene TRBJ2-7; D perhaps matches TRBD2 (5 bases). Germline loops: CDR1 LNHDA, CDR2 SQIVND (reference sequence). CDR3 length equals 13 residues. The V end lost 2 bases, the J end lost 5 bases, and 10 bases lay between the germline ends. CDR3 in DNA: TGTGCCAGTAGTATAACCGGGATCGACGAGCAGTACTTC. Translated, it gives CASSITGIDEQYF.

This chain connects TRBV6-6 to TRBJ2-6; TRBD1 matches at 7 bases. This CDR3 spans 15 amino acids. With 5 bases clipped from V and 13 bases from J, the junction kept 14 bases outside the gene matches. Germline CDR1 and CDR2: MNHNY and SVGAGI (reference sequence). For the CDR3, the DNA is TGTGCCAGCAGTAAACCGGGACAGAACTCTTTTGTCCTGACTTTC. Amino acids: CASSKPGQNSFVLTF.

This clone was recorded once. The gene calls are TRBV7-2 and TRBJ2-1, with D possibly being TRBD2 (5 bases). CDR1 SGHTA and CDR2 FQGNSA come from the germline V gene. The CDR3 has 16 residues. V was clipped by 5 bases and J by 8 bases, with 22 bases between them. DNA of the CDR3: TGTGCCAGCAGCCCCCAGGTCAGCGGAGCTAGGGATGAGCAGTTCTTC. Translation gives CASSPQVSGARDEQFF.

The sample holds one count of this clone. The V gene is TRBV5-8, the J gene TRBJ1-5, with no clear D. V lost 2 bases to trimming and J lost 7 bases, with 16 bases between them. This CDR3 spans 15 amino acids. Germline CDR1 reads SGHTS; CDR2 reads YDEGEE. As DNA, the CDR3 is TGTGCCAGCAGCTTTCAGCTCTCGGGAGGGCAGCCCCAGCATTTT. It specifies CASSFQLSGGQPQHF.

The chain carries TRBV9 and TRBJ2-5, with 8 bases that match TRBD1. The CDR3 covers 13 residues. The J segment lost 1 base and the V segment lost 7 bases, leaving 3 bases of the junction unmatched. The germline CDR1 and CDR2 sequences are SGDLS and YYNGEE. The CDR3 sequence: CASGTGGQETQYF. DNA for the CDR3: TGTGCCAGCGGGACAGGCGGCCAAGAGACCCAGTACTTC.

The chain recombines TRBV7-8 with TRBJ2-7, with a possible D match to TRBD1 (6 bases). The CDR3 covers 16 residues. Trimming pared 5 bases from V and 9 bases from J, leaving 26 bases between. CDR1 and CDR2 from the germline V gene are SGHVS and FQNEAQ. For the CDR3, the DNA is TGTGCCAGCAGCCCCCCTGGCCCCAGGGGCCATACGCGGCAGTACTTC. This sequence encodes CASSPPGPRGHTRQYF.